The 27 T cell receptor beta chains reported below all come from one sample, sequenced in a study of CD8 T cells in ankylosing spondylitis. General observations from the study: Blood of patients with ankylosing spondylitis appeared to be characterized by a TCR beta motif of about 8 highly homologous variants.

TCRdb processed the 5' RACE reads anew with MiXCR; each CDR3 protein has one entry. The sample contains about 220,000 distinct CDR3 sequences, around 16% of which appear only once. The antigens these receptors bind are not known. The specimen sequenced was blood, either unsorted or a sorted T cell fraction (not recorded which). All receptors derive from a male donor with ankylosing spondylitis.

The genes are TRBV6-2 or TRBV6-3 and TRBJ2-1; no clear D gene. Trimming removed 3 bases from V and 5 bases from J, with 20 bases in between. The germline gives CDR1 MNHEY, CDR2 SVGEGT. The CDR3 has 17 residues. Here the CDR3 DNA reads TGTGCCAGCAGTTATTATGGCGAACTCGTCACTGACAATGAGCAGTTCTTC. Residues: CASSYYGELVTDNEQFF.

This clonotype was observed a handful of times. This chain connects TRBV11-2 to TRBJ1-6, with no clear D. V lost 3 bases, J lost 1 base, and 10 bases lay in between. The CDR3 runs 16 residues. Per the germline V gene, CDR1 is SGHAT and CDR2 is FQNNGV. CDR3 DNA sequence: TGTGCCAGCAGCTTTGAATCGATGTCCTATAATTCACCCCTCCACTTT. Amino acids: CASSFESMSYNSPLHF.

The chain is built from TRBV7-6 and TRBJ1-4; D perhaps matches TRBD1 (5 bases). V was pared by 8 bases and J by 1 base, with 8 bases between. This CDR3 is 13 amino acids long. Germline V gene sequence: CDR1 SGHVS, CDR2 FNYEAQ. DNA for the CDR3: TGTGCCAGCGGGGACGGAACTAATGAAAAACTGTTTTTT. It specifies CASGDGTNEKLFF.

This clonotype appeared a few times. The CDR3 sequence is CASSSDPGGSYEQYF. DNA of the CDR3: TGTGCCAGCAGTTCCGATCCGGGGGGGTCCTACGAGCAGTACTTC. V usage is TRBV12-3 or TRBV12-4 and J usage is TRBJ2-7; TRBD2 aligns across 8 bases. V lost 4 bases and J lost 1; bases outside the gene matches: 6. This CDR3 comprises 15 residues.

V and J are TRBV7-9 and TRBJ2-1; 7 nucleotides agree with TRBD2. Germline loops: CDR1 SEHNR, CDR2 FQNEAQ (reference sequence). The CDR3 is made up of 15 amino acids. The V gene end was trimmed by 5 bases and the J gene end by 4 bases; junction bases not matched to a gene: 8. CDR3 sequence: CASSPSKRDYNEQFF. CDR3 DNA: TGTGCCAGCAGCCCCTCCAAGCGGGATTACAATGAGCAGTTCTTC.

The V call is TRBV6-2 or TRBV6-3, the J call TRBJ1-2; unclear D gene. V was cut by 7 bases and J by 4 bases, with 10 bases left in between. In germline, CDR1 is MNHEY, CDR2 SVGEGT. CDR3 length: 12 residues. For the CDR3, the DNA is TGTGCCAGCACCGGGAGCCTCTATGGCTACACCTTC. It codes for CASTGSLYGYTF.

This clonotype was seen a handful of times. The V gene is TRBV20-1, the J gene TRBJ2-2, with 10 positions matching TRBD2. The junction had 6 bases not matched to a gene; V was cut back by 0 bases and J by 2 bases. The germline CDR1 and CDR2 sequences are DFQATT and SNEGSKA (reference sequence). The CDR3 runs to 17 residues. The CDR3 DNA is TGCAGTGCTAGAGATTTAGCGGGGGGCCGCAACACCGGGGAGCTGTTTTTT. Encoded protein: CSARDLAGGRNTGELFF.

The J gene is TRBJ1-1, the V gene TRBV7-6, with 9 bases lining up with TRBD1. V was clipped by 5 bases and J by 4 bases; unmatched bases: 2. The germline V gene encodes CDR1 SGHVS and CDR2 FNYEAQ. This CDR3 is 13 amino acids long. CDR3 coding DNA: TGTGCCAGCAGCGAGGACAGGGGCACTGAAGCTTTCTTT. Amino acid sequence: CASSEDRGTEAFF. Filled out from reference TRBV7-6 and TRBJ1-1, the complete variable domain reads GAGVSQSPRYKVTKRGQDVALRCDPISGHVSLYWYRQALGQGPEFLTYFNYEAQQDKSGLPNDRFSAERPEGSISTLTIQRTEQRDSAMYRCASSEDRGTEAFFGQGTRLTVV.

The rearrangement joins TRBV20-1 to TRBJ2-7; TRBD2 aligns across 12 bases. Germline-derived CDR1 and CDR2 are DFQATT and SNEGSKA (reference sequence). V gave up 3 bases and J gave up 4 bases; unmatched junction bases: 4. The CDR3 is 14 residues long. CDR3 in amino acids: CSARGTSGFYEQYF. CDR3 nucleotides: TGCAGTGCTAGGGGGACTAGCGGGTTTTACGAGCAGTACTTC.

This clonotype was recorded at least ten times. The chain has TRBV12-3 or TRBV12-4 and TRBJ1-2, with 7 nucleotides matching TRBD1. Unmatched junction bases numbered 9, after V lost 6 bases and J lost 5 bases. The CDR3 is 14 residues long. CDR3 sequence: CASSPQVGQYGYTF. The CDR3 nucleotides read TGTGCCAGCAGCCCCCAGGTGGGACAGTATGGCTACACCTTC.

The chain links TRBV4-1 to TRBJ2-1; TRBD2 agrees at 7 bases. The V gene end was trimmed by 2 bases and the J gene end by 2 bases; junction bases not matched to a gene: 3. This CDR3 has 15 amino acids. CDR1 is MGHRA and CDR2 is YSYEKL in the germline V gene. In nucleotides, the CDR3 is TGCGCCAGCAGCCAACTGGGGGGGGCCTACAATGAGCAGTTCTTC. Its translation is CASSQLGGAYNEQFF.

This clonotype has ten or more counts. The rearrangement uses TRBV27 and TRBJ1-1; the match to TRBD1 covers 9 bases. The V gene's germline CDR1 is MNHEY and CDR2 SMNVEV (reference sequence). This CDR3 has 14 residues. The ends lost 4 bases at V and 6 bases at J; junction bases unmatched: 6. The CDR3 sequence: CASSSGQGFPEAFF. The CDR3 nucleotides are TGTGCCAGCAGTTCCGGACAGGGGTTTCCTGAAGCTTTCTTT.

The sample holds a few counts of this clonotype. The V and J genes are TRBV4-1 and TRBJ2-2, with D uncertain. Deletions cut 2 bases from V and 5 bases from J, with 0 bases between. The CDR3 is made up of 11 amino acids. Germline V gene sequence: CDR1 MGHRA, CDR2 YSYEKL. The CDR3 sequence is CASSQTGELFF. CDR3 coding DNA: TGCGCCAGCAGCCAAACCGGGGAGCTGTTTTTT.

This chain uses TRBV11-1 with TRBJ2-1; 10 nucleotides align to TRBD1. The trim removed 5 bases at V and 0 bases at J, leaving 4 bases unmatched. There are 16 residues in the CDR3. From germline, CDR1 is SGHAT and CDR2 FQDESV (reference sequence). For the CDR3, the DNA is TGTGCCAGCAGCATGGGACAGGGGCTCTCCTACAATGAGCAGTTCTTC. Protein: CASSMGQGLSYNEQFF.

There are a few counts of this clonotype. The V call is TRBV7-2, the J call TRBJ2-5; D call uncertain. In germline, CDR1 is SGHTA, CDR2 FQGNSA. The CDR3 has 14 residues. The ends were cut back, 5 bases at V and 1 base at J, with 11 bases in the middle. CDR3 region: CASSPAGSQETQYF. CDR3 DNA sequence: TGTGCCAGCAGCCCCGCCGGCAGCCAAGAGACCCAGTACTTC.

This clonotype was seen ten or more times. The chain links TRBV12-3 or TRBV12-4 to TRBJ2-1; 8 bases are shared with TRBD2. The CDR3 runs to 15 residues. Trimming at V came to 5 bases and at J to 5 bases, leaving 8 bases not matched to a gene. CDR3 amino acids: CASSQLLAADNEQFF. The CDR3 nucleotides read TGTGCCAGCAGTCAATTACTAGCGGCCGACAATGAGCAGTTCTTC.

This clonotype turned up a few times. J is TRBJ2-5 and V is TRBV3-1; TRBD2 agrees at 9 bases. The junction had 11 bases not matched to a gene; V was cut back by 1 base and J by 5 bases. CDR3 length equals 17 residues. Per the germline V gene, CDR1 is LGHDT and CDR2 is YNNKEL (reference sequence). The CDR3 is CASSQAPPIAGAETQYF. In nucleotides, the CDR3 is TGTGCCAGCAGCCAAGCCCCTCCGATAGCGGGGGCTGAGACCCAGTACTTC.

This clonotype was found a few times. V usage is TRBV4-1 and J usage is TRBJ2-7, with D perhaps being TRBD1 or TRBD2 (5 bases each). V was shortened by 0 bases and J by 0 bases, with 12 bases between the two germline ends. CDR1 is MGHRA, CDR2 YSYEKL, per germline. The CDR3 consists of 16 residues. The CDR3 DNA reads as TGCGCCAGCAGCCAAGATCCGGGGACCAGCTCCTACGAGCAGTACTTC. Residues: CASSQDPGTSSYEQYF.

The chain has TRBV12-3 or TRBV12-4 and TRBJ2-1; D call uncertain. This CDR3 is built from 15 residues. The germline V and J ends were trimmed by 6 bases and 4 bases, with 16 bases remaining between them. This CDR3 is CASRSGPTVYNEQFF. The CDR3 coding sequence is TGTGCCAGCAGATCGGGCCCTACGGTTTACAATGAGCAGTTCTTC.

This clonotype has a handful of counts. This sequence joins TRBV7-9 and TRBJ2-1; D could derive from TRBD1 or TRBD2 (5 bases each). CDR1 SEHNR and CDR2 FQNEAQ come from the germline V gene (reference sequence). The CDR3 sequence is 17 residues long. Trimming stripped 1 base from V and 5 bases from J, with 18 bases between. The CDR3 nucleotides are TGTGCCAGCAGCTTAGTCGGGGCGAATAGACTCGACAATGAGCAGTTCTTC. This gives the protein CASSLVGANRLDNEQFF.

V usage is TRBV7-8 and J usage is TRBJ2-3, with TRBD2 as a possible D gene (5 bases). The CDR3 extends over 13 amino acids. V lost 7 bases and J lost 5, with 13 bases in between. The germline V gene encodes CDR1 SGHVS and CDR2 FQNEAQ. The CDR3 sequence is CASTPTGVDTQYF. The CDR3 nucleotides are TGTGCCAGCACCCCGACCGGGGTAGATACGCAGTATTTT.

This clonotype was detected a few times. V is TRBV28 and J is TRBJ1-5; D gene unclear. From germline, CDR1 is MDHEN and CDR2 SYDVKM. Trimming left V 11 bases short and J 3 bases short, with 17 bases between. The CDR3 consists of 14 residues. The DNA of the CDR3 is TGTGCCGGCGGAGGTGAGGGTTCCAATCAGCCCCAGCATTTT. This translates into CAGGGEGSNQPQHF.

The chain employs TRBV13 and TRBJ2-2; D perhaps matches TRBD2 (6 bases). V lost 0 bases to trimming and J lost 7 bases, with 24 bases between them. The CDR3 has 19 residues. The germline gives CDR1 PRHDT, CDR2 FYEKMQ (reference sequence). CDR3 coding DNA: TGTGCCAGCAGCTTAGGTGCGGTCGGGACTCCCCTTCGGATCGGGGAGCTGTTTTTT. This codes for CASSLGAVGTPLRIGELFF.

This clonotype occurred many times. The rearrangement uses TRBV29-1 and TRBJ2-1, with a possible D match to TRBD2 (6 bases). Between the trimmed V and J ends, which lost 8 bases and 3 bases, there was a span of 11 bases. The CDR3 consists of 12 residues. The germline V gene encodes CDR1 SQVTM and CDR2 ANQGSEA. The CDR3 protein is CSFRTNYNEQFF. As DNA, the CDR3 is TGCAGCTTCCGGACTAACTACAATGAGCAGTTCTTC.

The chain combines TRBV5-4 with TRBJ2-1; no firm D call. The V and J ends lost 7 bases and 6 bases respectively, with 20 bases between them. CDR1 is SGHNT, CDR2 YYREEE, per germline (reference sequence). CDR3 length equals 15 residues. The CDR3 loop reads CASRLGVLTGNEQFF. In DNA, the CDR3 is TGTGCCAGCCGTTTAGGAGTCCTCACGGGCAATGAGCAGTTCTTC.

The chain recombines TRBV4-3 with TRBJ2-1, with D unclear. CDR1 is LGHNA and CDR2 is YSLEER in the germline V gene. V lost 0 bases and J 0 bases, leaving 12 bases between the germline ends. The CDR3 is 17 residues long. In DNA form, the CDR3 reads TGCGCCAGCAGCCAAGATCGTCTAGACACCTCCTACAATGAGCAGTTCTTC. Translated, it gives CASSQDRLDTSYNEQFF.

This clonotype has a handful of counts. The V call is TRBV5-1, the J call TRBJ2-2; 7 nucleotides agree with TRBD1. CDR1 and CDR2 (germline): SGHRS, YFSETQ. This CDR3 spans 15 amino acids. The ends lost 5 bases at V and 6 bases at J; junction bases unmatched: 10. The CDR3 spells CASSSEGGWAGELFF. In nucleotides, the CDR3 is TGCGCCAGCAGTTCTGAAGGGGGCTGGGCCGGGGAGCTGTTTTTT.